These 22 T cell receptor beta chains share one sample of origin, sequenced in a study of T cell responses to AZD1222 COVID-19 vaccine. Generated by immunoSEQ multiplex PCR, the TCRdb table keeps only in-frame clones and is missing some. This sample yields about 160,000 clones, of which roughly 86% are seen a single time; around 5.5% belongs to the top ten. Source: peripheral blood, taken on day 0 of AZD1222 vaccination. Receptor source: an adult in good health.

The rearrangement joins TRBV6-8 to TRBJ2-2; TRBD1 matches at 10 bases. Trimming took 5 bases from V and 5 from J; bases not matched to a gene: 2. The CDR3 totals 14 residues. The germline V gene encodes CDR1 MNHGY and CDR2 SAAAGT. For the CDR3, the DNA is TGTGCCAGCAGTAGGACAGGGGGGACCGGGGAGCTGTTTTTT. Encoded protein: CASSRTGGTGELFF.

The chain couples TRBV11-1 to TRBJ2-3; D is ambiguous. The CDR3 runs to 12 residues. Germline assignment: CDR1 SGHAT and CDR2 FQDESV (reference sequence). V shed 2 bases and J shed 6 bases, with 6 bases lying between them. This chain's CDR3 is CASSLLLDTQYF. The CDR3, as DNA: TGTGCCAGCAGCTTATTGTTGGATACGCAGTATTTT. Filled out from reference TRBV11-1 and TRBJ2-3, the complete variable domain reads EAEVAQSPRYKITEKSQAVAFWCDPISGHATLYWYRQILGQGPELLVQFQDESVVDDSQLPKDRFSAERLKGVDSTLKIQPAELGDSAMYLCASSLLLDTQYFGPGTRLTVL.

The J gene is TRBJ1-1, the V gene TRBV19; D unclear. In germline, CDR1 is LNHDA, CDR2 SQIVND (reference sequence). The CDR3 extends over 11 amino acids. The V end lost 5 bases, the J end lost 6 bases, and 7 bases lay between the germline ends. This chain's CDR3 is CASSRSPEAFF. CDR3 bases: TGTGCCAGTAGTCGTAGCCCTGAAGCTTTCTTT.

The chain carries TRBV9 and TRBJ2-3; 12 nucleotides align to TRBD2. The CDR3 is 17 residues long. Per the germline V gene, CDR1 is SGDLS and CDR2 is YYNGEE. V was clipped by 0 bases and J by 5 bases; unmatched bases: 7. CDR3 in amino acids: CASSVAPSGGAGDTQYF. The DNA of the CDR3 is TGTGCCAGCAGCGTAGCTCCTAGCGGGGGGGCGGGAGATACGCAGTATTTT.

The rearrangement joins TRBV7-2 to TRBJ1-4; 7 nucleotides agree with TRBD1. The CDR3 contains 18 residues. Germline V CDR1 and CDR2: SGHTA, FQGNSA. Trimming removed 0 bases from V and 5 bases from J; junction bases left unmatched: 12. CDR3 amino acids: CASSLAPLLTGVNEKLFF. The CDR3 DNA follows: TGTGCCAGCAGCTTAGCCCCTCTCTTAACAGGGGTCAATGAAAAACTGTTTTTT.

This clone was detected once. This CDR3 is also generated by other DNA sequences in the sample. This chain uses TRBV5-4 with TRBJ1-6, with 7 positions matching TRBD1. V dropped 3 bases and J dropped 0; count of bases not matched to a gene: 3. The V gene's germline CDR1 is SGHNT and CDR2 YYREEE (reference sequence). The CDR3 runs to 16 residues. CDR3 protein: CASSSDRSSYNSPLHF. CDR3 DNA: TGTGCCAGCAGCTCGGACAGGAGCTCCTATAATTCACCCCTCCACTTT.

In nucleotides, the CDR3 is TGCAGTGCTAGTAAAGGGGGCGATGGCTACACCTTC. Amino acid sequence: CSASKGGDGYTF. The chain uses TRBV20-1 and TRBJ1-2, with 7 bases lining up with TRBD1. Germline V gives CDR1 DFQATT, CDR2 SNEGSKA (reference sequence). The CDR3 runs 12 residues. J lost 6 bases, V lost 3 bases, and 4 bases had no gene match.

This rearrangement joins TRBV5-4 to TRBJ1-1, with a possible D match to TRBD1 (6 bases). Trimming stripped 0 bases from V and 7 bases from J, with 10 bases between. CDR1 and CDR2 (germline): SGHNT, YYREEE (reference sequence). The CDR3 is 13 amino acids. The CDR3 DNA follows: TGTGCCAGCAGCTTGGCTGGACAGAATGAAGCTTTCTTT. This translates into CASSLAGQNEAFF.

The chain links TRBV12-3 or TRBV12-4 to TRBJ1-2, with no clear D. CDR3 length: 11 residues. The V end lost 8 bases, the J end lost 8 bases, and 12 bases lay between the germline ends. The chain's CDR3 is CASGSLVGYTF. The CDR3 region has the DNA TGTGCCAGCGGGTCTTTGGTGGGCTACACCTTC.

The rearrangement links TRBV7-2 to TRBJ1-1, with D maybe TRBD1 (6 bases). The V end lost 7 bases, the J end lost 5 bases, and 14 bases lay between the germline ends. Germline-derived CDR1 and CDR2 are SGHTA and FQGNSA. The CDR3 length is 13 residues. The DNA of the CDR3 is TGTGCCAGCACCGACTACACAGGGACTGAAGCTTTCTTT. Translated: CASTDYTGTEAFF.

The rearrangement uses TRBV2 and TRBJ2-5, with D possibly TRBD2 on 5 matching bases. This CDR3 has 13 amino acids. V was pared by 1 base and J by 5 bases, with 8 bases between. The germline CDR1 and CDR2 sequences are SNHLY and FYNNEI. CDR3 loop: CASSEEKRETQYF. The CDR3 DNA sequence: TGTGCCAGCAGTGAAGAGAAGCGGGAGACCCAGTACTTC.

V usage is TRBV5-4 and J usage is TRBJ2-4, with TRBD1 matching over 7 bases. This CDR3 contains 18 residues. Losses at the gene ends were 4 bases for V and 1 base for J; bases not matched to a gene: 14. Germline CDR1 SGHNT, CDR2 YYREEE (reference sequence). The CDR3, as DNA: TGTGCCAGCAGCGGGGCAGGGGGAAGGGTGTCGGCCAAAAACATTCAGTACTTC. Its translation is CASSGAGGRVSAKNIQYF.

The chain uses TRBV19 and TRBJ1-2; TRBD1 might be the D (5 bases). The CDR3 runs 14 residues. Germline values: CDR1 LNHDA, CDR2 SQIVND (reference sequence). V was shortened by 2 bases and J by 3 bases, with 10 bases between the two germline ends. Here the CDR3 reads CASSIQRGDYGYTF. CDR3 sequence (DNA): TGTGCCAGTAGTATACAGAGGGGTGACTATGGCTACACCTTC.

The sample holds one count of this clone. V usage is TRBV29-1 and J usage is TRBJ1-2; D not certain. The CDR3 spans 16 residues. The germline V and J ends were trimmed by 0 bases and 7 bases, with 21 bases remaining between them. Per the germline V gene, CDR1 is SQVTM and CDR2 is ANQGSEA. The DNA of the CDR3 is TGCAGCGTTGAAGAAGGAACCGAACGGAACTATGGTGGCTACACCTTC. It is translated as CSVEEGTERNYGGYTF.

The gene calls are TRBV28 and TRBJ1-5, with a possible D match to TRBD1 (5 bases). V was trimmed by 4 bases and J by 2 bases, leaving 12 bases between them. CDR1 and CDR2 (germline): MDHEN, SYDVKM. The CDR3 has 15 amino acids. The CDR3, as DNA: TGTGCCAGCAGTTCCCCCGCGGGGGGCAATCAGCCCCAGCATTTT. Translating gives CASSSPAGGNQPQHF.

This chain joins TRBV28 and TRBJ1-2, with D possibly TRBD1 on 6 matching bases. V was clipped by 2 bases and J by 3 bases, with 10 bases between them. CDR3 size: 14 residues. Per germline, CDR1 MDHEN and CDR2 SYDVKM. CDR3 sequence reads: CASSLEGHYYGYTF. As DNA, the CDR3 is TGTGCCAGCAGTTTAGAGGGACACTACTATGGCTACACCTTC.

The rearrangement uses TRBV28 and TRBJ2-7; D is perhaps TRBD2 (7 bases). Trimming pared 6 bases from V and 6 bases from J, leaving 18 bases between. This CDR3 has 14 amino acids. Germline loops: CDR1 MDHEN, CDR2 SYDVKM. The CDR3 region is CASSPTAGAAEQYF. CDR3 sequence (DNA): TGTGCCAGCAGCCCTACGGCGGGGGCGGCCGAGCAGTACTTC.

The CDR3 DNA reads TGTGCCATCAGGTCAGGACAGGGCGGGAACACTGAAGCTTTCTTT. Protein product: CAIRSGQGGNTEAFF. The chain recombines TRBV10-3 with TRBJ1-1, with 8 nucleotides matching TRBD1. The CDR3 consists of 15 residues. J lost 1 base, V lost 6 bases, and 7 bases had no gene match. Germline V lookup: CDR1 ENHRY, CDR2 SYGVKD.

The chain carries TRBV30 and TRBJ1-2; TRBD1 might be the D (6 bases). CDR3 size: 13 residues. The ends were cut back, 2 bases at V and 8 bases at J, with 15 bases in the middle. CDR1 is GTSNPN and CDR2 is SVGIG in the germline V gene (reference sequence). CDR3 sequence (DNA): TGTGCCTGGAGTTCGCCACAGGGACGAGGCTACACCTTC. Its translation: CAWSSPQGRGYTF.

V is TRBV4-1 and J is TRBJ1-1, with a possible D match to TRBD1 (5 bases). CDR1 is MGHRA and CDR2 is YSYEKL in the germline V gene. The V gene lost 0 bases and the J gene lost 4 bases, with 15 bases spanning the gap. The CDR3 covers 16 residues. The CDR3 protein is CASSQEGPAFVTEAFF. The CDR3 coding sequence is TGCGCCAGCAGCCAAGAGGGACCGGCTTTTGTCACTGAAGCTTTCTTT.

This clone came up once. CDR3 nucleotides: TGTGCCAGTACAATATCGGGGGCCAATGAGCAGTTCTTC. Its translation: CASTISGANEQFF. The J gene is TRBJ2-1, the V gene TRBV19; D tentatively reads TRBD1 or TRBD2 (6 bases each). Germline CDR1 LNHDA, CDR2 SQIVND (reference sequence). The V and J ends lost 7 bases and 6 bases respectively, with 13 bases between them. This CDR3 is built from 13 residues.

The rearrangement joins TRBV18 to TRBJ1-2; D may be TRBD1 (6 bases). Germline CDR1 reads KGHSH; CDR2 reads LQKENI. The CDR3 spans 15 residues. V dropped 6 bases and J dropped 4 bases, with 18 bases sitting between them. Written as DNA, the CDR3 is TGTGCCAGCTCGACGGAAGCGGCCAGGGGCTATGGCTACACCTTC. This codes for CASSTEAARGYGYTF.